The 14 T cell receptor beta chains presented below share a single source sample, sequenced in a study of spatial heterogeneity in lung cancer. Time point in this sample: sample taken at primary tumor resection. Tumor, nontumor lung or frozen PBMC supplied whole RNA that was sequenced unsorted. Each CDR3 protein is one row after TCRdb ran MiXCR on the 5' RACE reads. The profile shows about 41,000 distinct CDR3 sequences, around 11% of them singletons. The source was PBMCs, collected at surgery. The receptors here all came from a female donor with early-stage non-small cell lung cancer.

This clonotype was found a few times. This chain joins TRBV7-9 and TRBJ2-7; tentative D call: TRBD1 (5 bases). Trimming left V 1 base short and J 4 bases short, with 8 bases between. The CDR3 sequence is 13 residues long. CDR1 SEHNR and CDR2 FQNEAQ come from the germline V gene (reference sequence). This CDR3 is CASSLGRDYEQYF. CDR3 DNA sequence: TGTGCCAGCAGCTTAGGCAGGGATTACGAGCAGTACTTC.

This rearrangement joins TRBV5-1 to TRBJ2-7; D not resolved. CDR3 length: 13 residues. Trimming removed 1 base from V and 4 bases from J, with 9 bases in between. Germline V gene data show CDR1 as SGHRS and CDR2 as YFSETQ. CDR3 in amino acids: CASSLKGAYEQYF. CDR3 in DNA: TGCGCCAGCAGCTTGAAGGGTGCATACGAGCAGTACTTC.

The chain couples TRBV29-1 to TRBJ1-1; 8 bases are shared with TRBD1. This CDR3 region has 14 residues. Germline V gene sequence: CDR1 SQVTM, CDR2 ANQGSEA. The V segment lost 5 bases and the J segment 2 bases; nucleotides outside the gene matches: 7. For the CDR3, the DNA is TGCAGCGTTAGGGTCGGACAGGGTAACACTGAAGCTTTCTTT. It encodes CSVRVGQGNTEAFF.

This clonotype was detected ten times or more. The chain recombines TRBV28 with TRBJ1-5; D not certain. The CDR3 totals 16 residues. Germline V gives CDR1 MDHEN, CDR2 SYDVKM. Trimming removed 7 bases from V and 0 bases from J, with 16 bases in between. CDR3 sequence reads: CASTSPLGHSNQPQHF. CDR3 sequence (DNA): TGTGCCAGCACCTCCCCCCTGGGTCATAGCAATCAGCCCCAGCATTTT.

This clonotype was seen at least ten times. The rearrangement links TRBV6-5 to TRBJ1-5, with D tentatively TRBD1 (5 bases). CDR3 length equals 14 residues. The germline V gene encodes CDR1 MNHEY and CDR2 SVGAGI. Trimming pared 10 bases from V and 0 bases from J, leaving 13 bases between. CDR3 sequence (DNA): TGTGCCACCGGTACTGGGACTAGCAATCAGCCCCAGCATTTT. Its protein product is CATGTGTSNQPQHF.

V is TRBV6-5 and J is TRBJ1-1; possible D gene TRBD1, 6 bases. Deletions cut 5 bases from V and 0 bases from J, with 22 bases between. Germline values: CDR1 MNHEY, CDR2 SVGAGI. The CDR3 totals 18 residues. The CDR3 here is CASSRTRTAQHLNTEAFF. For the CDR3, the DNA is TGTGCCAGCAGTCGTACTCGGACAGCACAACACCTGAACACTGAAGCTTTCTTT.

The chain joins TRBV19 to TRBJ1-2, with 7 bases fitting TRBD1. Germline CDR1 reads LNHDA; CDR2 reads SQIVND (reference sequence). The CDR3 sequence is 14 residues long. V lost 2 bases and J lost 8; bases outside the gene matches: 8. CDR3 sequence: CASSIFIGQDGYTF. The CDR3 coding sequence is TGTGCCAGTAGTATATTCATCGGACAGGACGGCTACACCTTC.

The chain joins TRBV12-5 to TRBJ1-1; D is uncertain. Trimming took off 1 base at V and 1 base at J, with 10 bases between the two ends. The CDR3 has 15 residues. CDR1 and CDR2 (germline): LGHNT, FRNRAP. CDR3 residues: CASGLGISGNTEAFF. The CDR3 DNA reads as TGTGCTAGTGGTTTGGGGATATCGGGGAACACTGAAGCTTTCTTT.

This chain connects TRBV7-3 to TRBJ1-1; TRBD1 might be the D (5 bases). Per germline, CDR1 SGHTA and CDR2 FQGTGA. Trimming shortened V by 5 bases and J by 0 bases, and 7 bases separated the two germline ends. CDR3 size: 13 residues. CDR3 sequence (DNA): TGTGCCAGCAGCATAGGGGTGAACACTGAAGCTTTCTTT. Protein product: CASSIGVNTEAFF.

This clonotype was seen a handful of times. V gene TRBV7-2 combines with J gene TRBJ1-5; possible D gene TRBD1, 6 bases. This CDR3 has 17 amino acids. The V gene's germline CDR1 is SGHTA and CDR2 FQGNSA. V lost 1 base and J lost 6, with 19 bases in between. As DNA, the CDR3 is TGTGCCAGCAGCTTAGTCCCATCAGGGGCTTCAGGTCAGCCCCAGCATTTT. It is translated as CASSLVPSGASGQPQHF.

This clonotype was detected only a few times. The chain employs TRBV20-1 and TRBJ2-1; 9 bases map to TRBD1. The CDR3 loop spans 16 amino acids. V shed 2 bases and J 5 bases; nucleotides not matched to a gene: 10. Germline V gene sequence: CDR1 DFQATT, CDR2 SNEGSKA (reference sequence). CDR3 DNA: TGCAGTGCTAGAATTCTCCGGGACAGGGCGAACAATGAGCAGTTCTTC. The encoded protein is CSARILRDRANNEQFF.

This chain uses TRBV2 with TRBJ2-3, with D possibly being TRBD1 (6 bases). Germline CDR1 is SNHLY and CDR2 is FYNNEI. The V gene lost 5 bases and the J gene lost 0 bases, with 12 bases spanning the gap. The CDR3 loop spans 15 amino acids. The CDR3 bases are TGTGCCAGCAGTAGGGGGACAAGTAGCACAGATACGCAGTATTTT. It codes for CASSRGTSSTDTQYF.

In its sample, this clonotype was seen many times. The V gene is TRBV28, the J gene TRBJ2-1, with unresolved D. Germline lookup yields CDR1 MDHEN and CDR2 SYDVKM. The CDR3 sequence is 11 residues long. The CDR3 coding sequence is TGTGCTAGCCACTCCTACAATGAGCAGTTCTTC. Protein: CASHSYNEQFF.

The chain combines TRBV12-3 or TRBV12-4 with TRBJ2-2; 7 bases fit TRBD2. This CDR3 spans 16 amino acids. Unmatched junction bases numbered 7, after V lost 4 bases and J lost 2 bases. The CDR3: CASSSPAGRNTGELFF. For the CDR3, the DNA is TGTGCCAGCAGTTCCCCAGCGGGGAGAAACACCGGGGAGCTGTTTTTT.